These T cell receptor beta chains were read from a single sample in a study of cytomegalovirus exposure and HLA in healthy donors. Assay: immunoSEQ multiplex PCR; the TCRdb copy retains only in-frame clones and omits some. The table records approximately 290,000 clones, about four fifths of them present only once. The specimen sequenced was PBMCs. The receptors derive from a girl aged 2-10 years in good health and CMV-seronegative. The CDR3 runs from the conserved cysteine through the conserved F or W. A D gene is named only where the DNA matches it firmly.

>-|TRBJ1-1|TRBV7-3
CASSTTGIDTEAFF
>-|TRBJ1-5|TRBV7-2
CASSSQGWNQPQHF
>TRBD1|TRBJ1-2|TRBV28
CASSFQGAQGYTF
>-|TRBJ2-5|TRBV28
CASSPARGYQETQYF
>-|TRBJ2-3|TRBV2
CASSEGGYTDTQYF
>TRBD2|TRBJ2-1|TRBV27
CASSWSRGLAGGPGQQFF
>TRBD2|TRBJ2-1|TRBV2
CASRGRTSGRVTSYNEQFF
>TRBD1|TRBJ1-3|TRBV5-4
CASSLDYVGQGDTIYF
>TRBD1|TRBJ1-2|TRBV2
CASSEGQGAYGYTF
>-|TRBJ2-2|TRBV5-4
CASSPGHSGTGELFF
>TRBD1|TRBJ2-2|TRBV28
CASRTGVLNTGELFF
>-|TRBJ2-7|TRBV5-1
CASSLVDQALSPYEQYF
>-|TRBJ2-1|TRBV19
CASSWRDGYNEQFF
>-|TRBJ1-1|TRBV6-5
CASSYGPETEAFF
>-|TRBJ1-6|TRBV19
CASRTQAYNSPLHF
>-|TRBJ2-7|TRBV4-2
CASSQLGSKGTISYEQYF
>-|TRBJ2-1|TRBV7-2
CASSLISLGDEQFF
>TRBD2|TRBJ2-7|TRBV14
CASSQPGLGYEQYF
>TRBD2|-|TRBV14
CASSALAGGYEQYF
>TRBD1|TRBJ2-7|TRBV9
CASSRQGSSYEQYF
>-|TRBJ1-2|TRBV12-5
CASGFQGHGYTF
>-|TRBJ2-5|TRBV7-9
CASSLISSVQETQYF
>-|TRBJ1-3|TRBV30
CAWSVGRAGNTIYF
>TRBD2|TRBJ2-1|TRBV9
CASSEGTSGGSYNEQFF
>-|TRBJ2-1|TRBV30
CAWNQDRYNEQFF
>TRBD1|TRBJ2-1|TRBV10-3
CAISGTGGITYNEQFF
>-|TRBJ1-3|TRBV4-1
CASSPYAPGRQTGNTIYF
>-|TRBJ1-2|TRBV27
CASSDIGTTHGYTF
>TRBD1|TRBJ1-5|TRBV6-1
CASSGQGANQPQHF
>-|TRBJ1-1|TRBV4-1
CASSQDRGSTEAFF
>-|TRBJ2-3|TRBV28
CASRAGFTDTQYF
>TRBD1|TRBJ1-5|TRBV28
CASSLERDRIVQPQHF
>-|TRBJ2-5|TRBV2
CASSVLTIPLETQYF
>-|TRBJ1-2|TRBV27
CASSFGGSGLDGYTF
>-|TRBJ1-5|TRBV28
CASSVTRQPQHF
>TRBD1|TRBJ2-7|TRBV14
CASSQDLRGHLSEQYF
>-|TRBJ2-5|TRBV25-1
CASSDRAQYF
>-|TRBJ2-6|TRBV5-1
CASGLGKTSGANVLTF
>TRBD2|TRBJ2-1|TRBV5-1
CASSLSSGVHEQFF
>-|TRBJ1-2|TRBV2
CAGWSEDANYGYTF